This T cell receptor beta chain was recovered during a study of PD-1 blockade in mismatch repair-deficient tumors. The germline V gene encodes CDR1 SGDLS and CDR2 YYNGEE. Trimming removed 4 bases from V and 4 bases from J, with 17 bases in between. The CDR3 contains 15 residues. TCRdb's copy holds only in-frame clones and misses some; the assay was immunoSEQ multiplex PCR. The sample consists of approximately 51,000 clones, around 85% of them appearing once. V usage is TRBV9 and J usage is TRBJ1-1; D might be TRBD1 (6 bases). The specimen comprised peripheral blood, sampled approximately 18 weeks after starting pembrolizumab. The clonotype was recovered from an adult with mismatch repair-deficient cancer. DNA of the CDR3: TGTGCCAGCAGCCCTCGGGACACCAGGGGCACTGAAGCTTTCTTT. It is translated as CASSPRDTRGTEAFF.